This T cell receptor beta chain is from a study of cytomegalovirus exposure and HLA in healthy donors. Trimming shortened V by 5 bases and J by 2 bases, and 18 bases separated the two germline ends. Germline V CDR1 and CDR2: SQVTM, ANQGSEA. This CDR3 is built from 16 residues. This PCR relied on a set of 60 Vbeta primers and 13 Jbeta primers. Data came from immunoSEQ multiplex PCR; TCRdb stores just in-frame clones and leaves some out. The data hold some 200,000 clones, with 75% to 80% observed a single time. This sequence was found in a man younger than 35 in good health and CMV-seronegative. This sequence joins TRBV29-1 and TRBJ2-2; D is perhaps TRBD2 (5 bases). Sequencing was done on a sample of PBMCs. CDR3 in amino acids: CSVLKRNPINTGELFF. The CDR3 nucleotides are TGCAGCGTTCTCAAGCGGAACCCTATAAACACCGGGGAGCTGTTTTTT.